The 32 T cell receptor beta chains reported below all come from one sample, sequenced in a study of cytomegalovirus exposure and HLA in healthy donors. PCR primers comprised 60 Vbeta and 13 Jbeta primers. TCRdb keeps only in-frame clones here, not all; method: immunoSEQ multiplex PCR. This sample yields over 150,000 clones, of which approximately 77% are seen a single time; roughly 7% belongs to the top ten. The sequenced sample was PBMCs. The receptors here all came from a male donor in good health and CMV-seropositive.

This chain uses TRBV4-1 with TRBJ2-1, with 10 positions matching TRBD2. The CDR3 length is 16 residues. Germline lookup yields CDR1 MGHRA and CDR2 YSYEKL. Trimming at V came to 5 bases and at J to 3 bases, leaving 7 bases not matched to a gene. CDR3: CASSFRLAGGYNEQFF. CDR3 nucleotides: TGCGCCAGCAGCTTCCGACTAGCGGGCGGCTACAATGAGCAGTTCTTC.

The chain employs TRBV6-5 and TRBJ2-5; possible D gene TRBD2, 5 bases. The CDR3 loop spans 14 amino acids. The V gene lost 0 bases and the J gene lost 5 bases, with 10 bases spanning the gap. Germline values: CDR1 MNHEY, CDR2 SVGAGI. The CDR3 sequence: CASSYSSRGETQYF. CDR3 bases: TGTGCCAGCAGTTACTCGAGTAGAGGGGAGACCCAGTACTTC.

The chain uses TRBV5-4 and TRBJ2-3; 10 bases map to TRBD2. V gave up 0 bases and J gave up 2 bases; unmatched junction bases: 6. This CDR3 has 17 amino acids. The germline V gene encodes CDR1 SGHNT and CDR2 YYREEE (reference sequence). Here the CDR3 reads CASSLVASGGPTDTQYF. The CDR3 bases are TGTGCCAGCAGCTTGGTGGCTAGCGGGGGACCCACAGATACGCAGTATTTT.

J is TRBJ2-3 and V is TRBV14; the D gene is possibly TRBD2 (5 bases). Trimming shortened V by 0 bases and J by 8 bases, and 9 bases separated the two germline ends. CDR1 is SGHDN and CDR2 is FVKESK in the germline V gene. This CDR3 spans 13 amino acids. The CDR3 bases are TGTGCCAGCAGCCAAGAATCCGAGGGTACGCAGTATTTT. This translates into CASSQESEGTQYF.

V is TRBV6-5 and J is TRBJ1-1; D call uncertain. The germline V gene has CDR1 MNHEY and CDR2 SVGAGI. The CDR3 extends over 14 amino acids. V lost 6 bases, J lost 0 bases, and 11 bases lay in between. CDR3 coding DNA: TGTGCCAGCAGCATAGGAGATATGAACACTGAAGCTTTCTTT. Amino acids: CASSIGDMNTEAFF.

This CDR3 is CASSDILGGEETQYF. The DNA for the CDR3 is TGTGCCAGCAGTGATATATTGGGCGGGGAGGAGACCCAGTACTTC. The chain links TRBV6-1 to TRBJ2-5, with D perhaps TRBD2 (6 bases). Germline CDR1 reads MNHNS; CDR2 reads SASEGT. The CDR3 has 15 residues. V shed 3 bases and J shed 5 bases, with 16 bases lying between them.

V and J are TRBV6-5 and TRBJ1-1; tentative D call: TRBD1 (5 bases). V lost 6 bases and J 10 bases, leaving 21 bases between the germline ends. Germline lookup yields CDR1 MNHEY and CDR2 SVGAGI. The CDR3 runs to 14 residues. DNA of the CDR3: TGTGCCAGCAGCCCTCAGGGTAAAGTTCCAATAGCTTTCTTT. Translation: CASSPQGKVPIAFF.

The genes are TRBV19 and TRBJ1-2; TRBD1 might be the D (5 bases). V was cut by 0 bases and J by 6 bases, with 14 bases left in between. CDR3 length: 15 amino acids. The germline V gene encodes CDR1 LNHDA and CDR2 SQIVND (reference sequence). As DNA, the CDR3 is TGTGCCAGTAGTATAGAGGAAGGGGCTGTGCATGGCTACACCTTC. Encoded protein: CASSIEEGAVHGYTF.

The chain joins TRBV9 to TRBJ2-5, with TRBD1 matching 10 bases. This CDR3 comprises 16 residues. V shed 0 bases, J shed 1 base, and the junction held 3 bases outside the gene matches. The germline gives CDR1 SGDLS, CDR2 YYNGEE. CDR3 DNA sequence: TGTGCCAGCAGCGTAGGCGGGACAGGGGTCCAAGAGACCCAGTACTTC. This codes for CASSVGGTGVQETQYF.

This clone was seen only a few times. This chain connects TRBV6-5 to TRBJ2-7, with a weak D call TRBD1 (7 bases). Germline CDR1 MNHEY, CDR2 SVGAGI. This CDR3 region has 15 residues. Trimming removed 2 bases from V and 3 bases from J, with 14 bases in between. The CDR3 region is CASSYGQGGLYEQYF. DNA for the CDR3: TGTGCCAGCAGTTACGGCCAGGGGGGACTCTACGAGCAGTACTTC.

In DNA form, the CDR3 reads TGTGCCAGCAGCTTAGCCCGAGACAGGGGAAAGCGGTACGAGCAGTACTTC. Its translation is CASSLARDRGKRYEQYF. This sequence joins TRBV7-9 and TRBJ2-7; TRBD1 aligns across 8 bases. The CDR3 contains 17 residues. Trimming cost V 0 bases and J 4 bases; bases outside gene matches: 11. Germline values: CDR1 SEHNR, CDR2 FQNEAQ (reference sequence).

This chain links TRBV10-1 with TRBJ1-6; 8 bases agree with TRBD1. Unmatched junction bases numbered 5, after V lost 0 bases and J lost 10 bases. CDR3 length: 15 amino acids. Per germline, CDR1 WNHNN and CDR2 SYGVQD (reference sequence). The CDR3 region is CASSESTGVNSPLHF. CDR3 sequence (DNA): TGCGCCAGCAGTGAGTCGACAGGGGTGAACTCACCCCTCCACTTT.

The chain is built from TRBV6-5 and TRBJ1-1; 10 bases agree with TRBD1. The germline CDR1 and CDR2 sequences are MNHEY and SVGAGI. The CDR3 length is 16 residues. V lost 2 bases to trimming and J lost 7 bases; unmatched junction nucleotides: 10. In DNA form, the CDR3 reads TGTGCCAGCAGTTACAACCTAGAGACAGGGGGCGGTGAAGCTTTCTTT. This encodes CASSYNLETGGGEAFF.

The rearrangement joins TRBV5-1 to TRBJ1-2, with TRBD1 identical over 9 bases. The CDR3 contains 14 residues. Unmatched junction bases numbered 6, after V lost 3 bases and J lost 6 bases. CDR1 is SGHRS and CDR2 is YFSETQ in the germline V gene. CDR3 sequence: CASSSTQGADGYTF. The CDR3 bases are TGCGCCAGCAGCTCTACACAGGGGGCAGATGGCTACACCTTC.

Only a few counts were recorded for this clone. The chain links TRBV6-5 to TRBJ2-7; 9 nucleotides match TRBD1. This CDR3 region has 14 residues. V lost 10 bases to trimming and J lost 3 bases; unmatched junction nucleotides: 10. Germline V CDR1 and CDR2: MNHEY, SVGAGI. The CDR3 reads CATSSGTGNYEQYF. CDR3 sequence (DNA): TGTGCCACCTCCTCCGGGACAGGGAACTACGAGCAGTACTTC.

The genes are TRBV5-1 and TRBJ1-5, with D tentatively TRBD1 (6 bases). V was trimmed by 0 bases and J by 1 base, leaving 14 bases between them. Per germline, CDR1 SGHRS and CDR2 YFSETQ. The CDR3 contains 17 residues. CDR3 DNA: TGCGCCAGCAGCTTGGAGCCCACAGGGTTGAGCAATCAGCCCCAGCATTTT. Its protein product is CASSLEPTGLSNQPQHF.

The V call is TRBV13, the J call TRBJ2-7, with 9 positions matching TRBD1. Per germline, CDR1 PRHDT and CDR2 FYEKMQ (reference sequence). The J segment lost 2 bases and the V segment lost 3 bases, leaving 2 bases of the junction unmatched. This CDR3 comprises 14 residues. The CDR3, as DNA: TGTGCCAGCAGCTTCCGACAGGGGGCCTACGAGCAGTACTTC. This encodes CASSFRQGAYEQYF.

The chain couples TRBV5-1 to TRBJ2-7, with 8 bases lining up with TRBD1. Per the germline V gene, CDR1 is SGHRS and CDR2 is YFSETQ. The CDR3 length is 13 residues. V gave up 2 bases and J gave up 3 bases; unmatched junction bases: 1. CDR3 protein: CASSFGTGYEQYF. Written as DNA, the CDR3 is TGCGCCAGCAGCTTCGGGACAGGCTACGAGCAGTACTTC.

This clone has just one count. The CDR3 loop reads CASSQDETGSRGELFF. The DNA of the CDR3 is TGCGCCAGCAGCCAAGATGAAACAGGGTCTAGGGGGGAGCTGTTTTTT. This chain uses TRBV4-1 with TRBJ2-2; tentatively, D is TRBD1 (6 bases). The germline gives CDR1 MGHRA, CDR2 YSYEKL. Trimming shortened V by 0 bases and J by 8 bases, and 16 bases separated the two germline ends. This CDR3 comprises 16 residues.

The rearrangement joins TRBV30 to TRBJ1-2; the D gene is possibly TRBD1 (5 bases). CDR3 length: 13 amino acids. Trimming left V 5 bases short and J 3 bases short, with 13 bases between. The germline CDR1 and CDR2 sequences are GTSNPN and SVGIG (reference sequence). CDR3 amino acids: CAWWWQGDYGYTF. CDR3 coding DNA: TGTGCCTGGTGGTGGCAGGGCGACTATGGCTACACCTTC.

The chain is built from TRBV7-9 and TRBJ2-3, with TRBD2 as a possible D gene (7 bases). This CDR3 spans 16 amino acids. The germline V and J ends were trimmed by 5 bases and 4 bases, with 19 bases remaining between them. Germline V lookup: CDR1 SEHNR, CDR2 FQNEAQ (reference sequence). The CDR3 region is CASSPLGGARADTQYF. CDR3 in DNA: TGTGCCAGCAGCCCATTAGGGGGGGCGAGGGCAGATACGCAGTATTTT.

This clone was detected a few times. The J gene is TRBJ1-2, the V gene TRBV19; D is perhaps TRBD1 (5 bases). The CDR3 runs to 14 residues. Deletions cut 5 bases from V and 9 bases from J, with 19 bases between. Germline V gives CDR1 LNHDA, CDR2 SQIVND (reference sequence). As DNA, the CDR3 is TGTGCCAGTAGTCCTAGACAGAGCATGGTGAGCTACACCTTC. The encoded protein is CASSPRQSMVSYTF.

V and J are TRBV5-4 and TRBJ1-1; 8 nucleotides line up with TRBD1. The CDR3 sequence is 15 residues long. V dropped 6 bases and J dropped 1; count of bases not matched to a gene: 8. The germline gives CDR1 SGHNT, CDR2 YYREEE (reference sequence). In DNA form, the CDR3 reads TGTGCCAGCATCCCTCGGGACAGGCCGAACACTGAAGCTTTCTTT. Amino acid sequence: CASIPRDRPNTEAFF.

CDR3 sequence (DNA): TGTGCCAGCAGAGCACCGGGACTAGCGGGGGCGGAGTACTTC. This translates into CASRAPGLAGAEYF. This chain links TRBV6-5 with TRBJ2-7; 14 bases are shared with TRBD2. This CDR3 has 14 amino acids. Germline CDR1 is MNHEY and CDR2 is SVGAGI. Trimming at V came to 6 bases and at J to 11 bases, leaving 9 bases not matched to a gene.

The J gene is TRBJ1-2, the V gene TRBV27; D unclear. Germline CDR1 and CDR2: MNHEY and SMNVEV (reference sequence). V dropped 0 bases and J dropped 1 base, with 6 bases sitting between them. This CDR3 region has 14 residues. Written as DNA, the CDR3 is TGTGCCAGCAGTTTATCAACAGATAACTATGGCTACACCTTC. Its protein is CASSLSTDNYGYTF.

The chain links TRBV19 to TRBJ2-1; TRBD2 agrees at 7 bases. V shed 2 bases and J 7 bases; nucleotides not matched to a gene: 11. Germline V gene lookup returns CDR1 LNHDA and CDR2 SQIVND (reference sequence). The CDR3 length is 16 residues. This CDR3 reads CASSIYGSGVLNEQFF. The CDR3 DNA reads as TGTGCCAGTAGTATATACGGGAGCGGGGTTTTGAATGAGCAGTTCTTC.

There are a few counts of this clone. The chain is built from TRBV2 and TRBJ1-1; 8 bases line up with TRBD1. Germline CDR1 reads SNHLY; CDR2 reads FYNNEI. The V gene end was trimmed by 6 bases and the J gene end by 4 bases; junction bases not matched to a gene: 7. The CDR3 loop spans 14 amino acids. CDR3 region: CASSLAQGATEAFF. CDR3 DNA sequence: TGTGCCAGCAGCCTCGCCCAGGGGGCCACTGAAGCTTTCTTT.

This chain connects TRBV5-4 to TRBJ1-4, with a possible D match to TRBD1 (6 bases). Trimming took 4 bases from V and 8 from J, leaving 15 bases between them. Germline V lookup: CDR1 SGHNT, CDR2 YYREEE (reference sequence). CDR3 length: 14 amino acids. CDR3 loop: CASSIQGLKEKLFF. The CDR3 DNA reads TGTGCCAGCAGCATCCAGGGGCTAAAGGAAAAACTGTTTTTT.

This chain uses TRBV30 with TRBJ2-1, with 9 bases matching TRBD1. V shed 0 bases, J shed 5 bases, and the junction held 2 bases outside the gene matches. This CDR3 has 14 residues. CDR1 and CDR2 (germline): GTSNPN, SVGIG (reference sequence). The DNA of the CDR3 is TGTGCCTGGAGTGTGGGGGACAGGGACAATGAGCAGTTCTTC. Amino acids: CAWSVGDRDNEQFF.

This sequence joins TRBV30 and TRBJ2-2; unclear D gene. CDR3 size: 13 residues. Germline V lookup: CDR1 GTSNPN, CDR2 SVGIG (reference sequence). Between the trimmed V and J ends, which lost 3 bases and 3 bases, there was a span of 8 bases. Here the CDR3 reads CAWRELYTGELFF. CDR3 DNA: TGTGCCTGGAGGGAGCTTTACACCGGGGAGCTGTTTTTT.

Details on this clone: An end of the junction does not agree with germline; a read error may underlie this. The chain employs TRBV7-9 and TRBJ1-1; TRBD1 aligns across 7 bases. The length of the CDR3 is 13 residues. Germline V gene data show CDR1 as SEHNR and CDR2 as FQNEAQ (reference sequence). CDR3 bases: TGTTCCAGCAGTGCCGGGACAGCCACTGAAGCTTTCTTT. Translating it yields CSSSAGTATEAFF.

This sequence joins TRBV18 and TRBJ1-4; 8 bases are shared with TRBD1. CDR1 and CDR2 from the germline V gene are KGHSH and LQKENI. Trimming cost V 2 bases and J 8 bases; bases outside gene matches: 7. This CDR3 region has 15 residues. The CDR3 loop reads CASSPGQGGSEKLFF. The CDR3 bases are TGTGCCAGCTCACCAGGACAGGGAGGGTCGGAAAAACTGTTTTTT.